The 21 T cell receptor beta chains below all came from one sample that was sequenced in a study of PD-L1 blockade in urothelial cancer. Documented time point: pretreatment peripheral blood. Data came from immunoSEQ multiplex PCR; TCRdb stores just in-frame clones and leaves some out. In the table there are some 57,000 clones, roughly 80% of which are singletons. Here the sequenced sample was PBMCs, taken around atezolizumab (anti-PD-L1) treatment. Receptors were obtained from a man over 45 with urothelial cancer.

The chain recombines TRBV29-1 with TRBJ1-4; D is ambiguous. Germline assignment: CDR1 SQVTM and CDR2 ANQGSEA. V was cut by 4 bases and J by 0 bases, with 6 bases left in between. The CDR3 loop spans 13 amino acids. CDR3 DNA: TGCAGCGTTGTACAGTCAACTAATGAAAAACTGTTTTTT. It translates to CSVVQSTNEKLFF.

V and J are TRBV19 and TRBJ2-2, with D hard to call. CDR1 is LNHDA, CDR2 SQIVND, per germline (reference sequence). Deletions cut 4 bases from V and 3 bases from J, with 6 bases between. This CDR3 is built from 13 residues. The CDR3 DNA sequence: TGTGCCAGTAGTACCGCGGACACCGGGGAGCTGTTTTTT. This encodes CASSTADTGELFF.

The chain is built from TRBV10-3 and TRBJ2-1, with D perhaps matching TRBD2 (5 bases). V lost 0 bases and J lost 7, with 7 bases in between. The CDR3 covers 13 residues. Germline V gene lookup returns CDR1 ENHRY and CDR2 SYGVKD. The CDR3: CAISESGENEQFF. CDR3 nucleotides: TGTGCCATCAGTGAGTCCGGGGAGAATGAGCAGTTCTTC.

The chain employs TRBV6-5 and TRBJ2-5, with D perhaps TRBD1 (5 bases). V dropped 2 bases and J dropped 1 base, with 11 bases sitting between them. In germline, CDR1 is MNHEY, CDR2 SVGAGI. The CDR3 is 15 amino acids. This CDR3 reads CASSYLGVAQETQYF. In nucleotides, the CDR3 is TGTGCCAGCAGTTACCTAGGGGTGGCCCAAGAGACCCAGTACTTC.

The chain combines TRBV27 with TRBJ1-5; TRBD1 agrees at 8 bases. The CDR3 is made up of 14 amino acids. Unmatched junction bases numbered 3, after V lost 6 bases and J lost 2 bases. Germline assignment: CDR1 MNHEY and CDR2 SMNVEV (reference sequence). CDR3 nucleotide sequence: TGTGCCAGCAGCGACAGGGGCCGCAATCAGCCCCAGCATTTT. Encoded protein: CASSDRGRNQPQHF.

The chain is built from TRBV19 and TRBJ1-6; no reliable D call. The ends were cut back, 4 bases at V and 9 bases at J, with 10 bases in the middle. Germline loops: CDR1 LNHDA, CDR2 SQIVND (reference sequence). The CDR3 spans 13 residues. The CDR3 DNA reads TGTGCCAGTAGTACTCCCCGGGTTTCACCCCTCCACTTT. Protein product: CASSTPRVSPLHF.

The V and J genes are TRBV5-1 and TRBJ2-6; no firm D call. The CDR3 covers 14 residues. V gave up 9 bases and J gave up 0 bases, with 10 bases separating them. Germline CDR1 SGHRS, CDR2 YFSETQ. The CDR3 protein is CATTEGSGANVLTF. The DNA of the CDR3 is TGCGCCACCACAGAAGGCTCTGGGGCCAACGTCCTGACTTTC.

The chain joins TRBV5-8 to TRBJ2-3; D perhaps matches TRBD1 (6 bases). The CDR3 extends over 15 amino acids. Per the germline V gene, CDR1 is SGHTS and CDR2 is YDEGEE. The V end was cut by 4 bases, the J end by 1 base, with 13 bases between. This chain's CDR3 is CASSPGAGGTDTQYF. CDR3 DNA: TGTGCCAGCAGCCCCGGGGCAGGGGGCACAGATACGCAGTATTTT.

The chain employs TRBV5-1 and TRBJ1-3; perhaps TRBD1 as D (6 bases). The ends were cut back, 3 bases at V and 0 bases at J, with 19 bases in the middle. Germline V CDR1 and CDR2: SGHRS, YFSETQ. This CDR3 region has 18 residues. CDR3 amino acids: CASSSTARQARSGNTIYF. CDR3 DNA: TGCGCCAGCAGCTCCACTGCCCGACAGGCTCGCTCTGGAAACACCATATATTTT. Complete variable domain (other parts from reference TRBV5-1 and TRBJ1-3): KAGVTQTPRYLIKTRGQQVTLSCSPISGHRSVSWYQQTPGQGLQFLFEYFSETQRNKGNFPGRFSGRQFSNSRSEMNVSTLELGDSALYLCASSSTARQARSGNTIYFGEGSWLTVV.

The chain has TRBV27 and TRBJ1-1; a possible D gene is TRBD1 (6 bases). There are 17 residues in the CDR3. CDR1 and CDR2 (germline): MNHEY, SMNVEV (reference sequence). V lost 5 bases and J 0 bases, leaving 19 bases between the germline ends. This CDR3 is CASSPTTRGMVNTEAFF. In nucleotides, the CDR3 is TGTGCCAGCAGTCCCACAACCAGGGGCATGGTGAACACTGAAGCTTTCTTT.

The chain joins TRBV4-3 to TRBJ1-4; 7 nucleotides match TRBD1. CDR1 is LGHNA and CDR2 is YSLEER in the germline V gene. This CDR3 is built from 13 residues. The V and J ends lost 4 bases and 7 bases, in that order; junction bases with no gene match: 3. The CDR3, as DNA: TGCGCCAGCAGCCGACAGGGAGGTGAAAAACTGTTTTTT. Its translation: CASSRQGGEKLFF.

In its sample, this clone was seen a few times. The V gene is TRBV28, the J gene TRBJ1-4; 7 bases map to TRBD1. The junction had 10 bases not matched to a gene; V was cut back by 5 bases and J by 7 bases. The CDR3 is made up of 15 amino acids. Germline V CDR1 and CDR2: MDHEN, SYDVKM. CDR3 DNA: TGTGCCAGCAGTGCCGACAGGGATCAGGGTGAAAAACTGTTTTTT. Amino acids: CASSADRDQGEKLFF.

J is TRBJ2-1 and V is TRBV2, with 8 bases matching TRBD2. The CDR3 totals 15 residues. Germline V gene sequence: CDR1 SNHLY, CDR2 FYNNEI. V lost 5 bases, J lost 0 bases, and 3 bases stayed unmatched. As DNA, the CDR3 is TGTGCCAGCAGTTTGAGCGGGGGCTCCTACAATGAGCAGTTCTTC. It yields the protein CASSLSGGSYNEQFF.

The CDR3 DNA is TGCGCCAGCAGTGAGTCTGTTAGCGGGGGCACAGATACGCAGTATTTT. Its translation: CASSESVSGGTDTQYF. The V and J genes are TRBV10-1 and TRBJ2-3; 8 bases line up with TRBD2. Losses at the gene ends were 0 bases for V and 1 base for J; bases not matched to a gene: 3. Per germline, CDR1 WNHNN and CDR2 SYGVQD (reference sequence). The CDR3 is made up of 16 amino acids.

This chain connects TRBV7-3 to TRBJ2-4; D uncertain. V dropped 10 bases and J dropped 0 bases, with 13 bases sitting between them. The germline V gene has CDR1 SGHTA and CDR2 FQGTGA. CDR3 length equals 14 residues. For the CDR3, the DNA is TGTGCCACCTCTCACAGAGTAGCCAAAAACATTCAGTACTTC. Amino acid sequence: CATSHRVAKNIQYF.

This clone occurred a few times. The chain has TRBV10-3 and TRBJ2-7, with D perhaps matching TRBD1 (6 bases). Germline V gene sequence: CDR1 ENHRY, CDR2 SYGVKD. This CDR3 is 15 amino acids long. V was pared by 4 bases and J by 3 bases, with 16 bases between. As DNA, the CDR3 is TGTGCCATCAGTGCTCCGACAGGCCTGAACTACGAGCAGTACTTC. Residues: CAISAPTGLNYEQYF.

This clone was seen more than once but under ten times. The chain joins TRBV5-4 to TRBJ2-7, with 11 bases identical to TRBD2. The germline V gene encodes CDR1 SGHNT and CDR2 YYREEE (reference sequence). The V and J ends lost 2 bases and 7 bases, in that order; junction bases with no gene match: 11. This CDR3 contains 16 residues. In DNA form, the CDR3 reads TGTGCCAGCAGCTTAGGGCTAGCGGGAGGATTGGGAGAGCAGTACTTC. It is translated as CASSLGLAGGLGEQYF.

The V gene is TRBV5-8, the J gene TRBJ1-6; 7 bases are shared with TRBD1. CDR3 length: 16 amino acids. CDR1 SGHTS and CDR2 YDEGEE come from the germline V gene. The junction had 10 bases not matched to a gene; V was cut back by 3 bases and J by 7 bases. CDR3 in amino acids: CASSSIGDRQNSPLHF. CDR3 DNA: TGTGCCAGCAGCTCTATTGGGGACAGACAAAATTCACCCCTCCACTTT.

This chain uses TRBV6-5 with TRBJ1-2; D gene unclear. Germline V gene sequence: CDR1 MNHEY, CDR2 SVGAGI. The CDR3 is 14 amino acids. Between the trimmed V and J ends, which lost 6 bases and 0 bases, there was a span of 11 bases. In DNA, the CDR3 is TGTGCCAGCAGGAAAAACGGGGCTAACTATGGCTACACCTTC. Translating gives CASRKNGANYGYTF.

The genes are TRBV5-1 and TRBJ2-7, with 9 bases identical to TRBD2. This CDR3 has 14 amino acids. CDR1 and CDR2 (germline): SGHRS, YFSETQ. V shed 6 bases and J 1 base; nucleotides not matched to a gene: 5. CDR3 amino acids: CASKPGLASYEQYF. The CDR3 region has the DNA TGCGCCAGCAAACCGGGACTAGCTTCCTACGAGCAGTACTTC.

The chain links TRBV30 to TRBJ2-3; D might be TRBD2 (5 bases). The germline CDR1 and CDR2 sequences are GTSNPN and SVGIG (reference sequence). CDR3 length: 13 amino acids. The V and J ends lost 4 bases and 2 bases respectively, with 10 bases between them. CDR3 coding DNA: TGTGCCTGGAAGCGGCGGTTCACAGATACGCAGTATTTT. Protein sequence: CAWKRRFTDTQYF.